Each of the 19 T cell receptor beta chains below was sequenced from the same sample in a study of response to subunit inactivated influenza vaccine. One entry per CDR3 protein results from TCRdb running MiXCR on the RT-PCR reads. The data contain roughly 700,000 distinct CDR3 sequences, around 14% of them singletons. The material sequenced was PBMCs from blood, taken approximately 13 days after vaccination. The receptors were gathered from a man in his fifties who received an inactivated influenza vaccine.

This clonotype was counted many times. The rearrangement links TRBV21-1 to TRBJ2-3; TRBD2 is the table's D call and was not checked against the DNA. TRBV21-1 is a pseudogene locus. The CDR3 spans 19 residues. The CDR3 nucleotides read TGTGCCAGCAGGAACAAAAATTTAGCGGGAGCCGCTAGCACAGATACGCAGTATTTT. It specifies CASRNKNLAGAASTDTQYF.

This sequence joins TRBV20-1 and TRBJ2-7; 8 bases map to TRBD2. The germline CDR1 and CDR2 sequences are DFQATT and SNEGSKA (reference sequence). This CDR3 region has 16 residues. Trimming removed 0 bases from V and 0 bases from J; junction bases left unmatched: 7. CDR3 nucleotides: TGCAGTGCTAGAGATAGTCGACTAGCGCCCTCCTACGAGCAGTACTTC. Its protein is CSARDSRLAPSYEQYF.

The rearrangement joins TRBV2 to TRBJ2-1, with 13 bases matching TRBD2. J was trimmed by 7 bases and V by 9 bases; bases with no gene match: 6. The CDR3 runs 14 residues. The germline gives CDR1 SNHLY, CDR2 FYNNEI. As DNA, the CDR3 is TGTGCCAGGTCCGGGACTAGCGGGACTAATGAGCAGTTCTTC. This codes for CARSGTSGTNEQFF.

Comment on this clonotype: One end of the junction is discordant with germline, which a read error may explain. V and J are TRBV7-8 and TRBJ2-1, with 8 bases fitting TRBD2. Germline-derived CDR1 and CDR2 are SGHVS and FQNEAQ. CDR3 length equals 15 residues. The CDR3 DNA follows: TGTGCCAGCAGCTTTAGCGGGGTGAACTACCATGAGCAGTTCTTC. Residues: CASSFSGVNYHEQFF.

This sequence joins TRBV6-2 or TRBV6-3 and TRBJ1-1; unclear D gene. Germline V gene sequence: CDR1 MNHEY, CDR2 SVGEGT. This CDR3 has 10 residues. Trimming shortened V by 7 bases and J by 11 bases, and 11 bases separated the two germline ends. CDR3 amino acids: CASKGRAAFF. The CDR3 DNA follows: TGTGCCAGCAAGGGTCGGGCCGCTTTCTTT.

This clonotype occurred a few times. The genes are TRBV5-1 and TRBJ2-2; tentatively, D is TRBD1 (6 bases). The CDR3 loop spans 14 amino acids. Per the germline V gene, CDR1 is SGHRS and CDR2 is YFSETQ. Trimming took 3 bases from V and 7 from J, leaving 13 bases between them. CDR3 bases: TGCGCCAGCAGCTCCCAGGGGATAGGCGGGGAGCTGTTTTTT. It yields the protein CASSSQGIGGELFF. Looking up the rest from reference TRBV5-1 and TRBJ2-2 gives the full variable domain: KAGVTQTPRYLIKTRGQQVTLSCSPISGHRSVSWYQQTPGQGLQFLFEYFSETQRNKGNFPGRFSGRQFSNSRSEMNVSTLELGDSALYLCASSSQGIGGELFFGEGSRLTVL.

This chain uses TRBV10-3 with TRBJ2-7, with 8 nucleotides matching TRBD2. V lost 11 bases and J lost 5; bases outside the gene matches: 14. The CDR3 spans 14 residues. The germline V gene has CDR1 ENHRY and CDR2 SYGVKD. CDR3 bases: TGTGCCTCCACACCCGGGCGGGAGGCCCACGAGCAGTACTTC. It codes for CASTPGREAHEQYF.

J is TRBJ2-1 and V is TRBV24-1; 10 bases are shared with TRBD2. The CDR3 totals 15 residues. Germline V gene data show CDR1 as KGHDR and CDR2 as SFDVKD. The junction had 5 bases not matched to a gene; V was cut back by 4 bases and J by 6 bases. The CDR3 DNA follows: TGTGCCACCAGTGAGTGGCCTAGCGGGGGCAATGAGCAGTTCTTC. Encoded protein: CATSEWPSGGNEQFF.

This chain links TRBV5-1 with TRBJ1-4, with D possibly TRBD1 on 6 matching bases. Germline V gene data show CDR1 as SGHRS and CDR2 as YFSETQ. The CDR3 totals 15 residues. Deletions cut 0 bases from V and 6 bases from J, with 12 bases between. The CDR3 nucleotides read TGCGCCAGCAGCTTGGACCCAGGGGTTTATGAAAAACTGTTTTTT. Its protein product is CASSLDPGVYEKLFF.

As concerns this clonotype: A read error may explain this, as a much larger clone is one base away. The genes are TRBV7-9 and TRBJ2-1; D unresolved. CDR1 and CDR2 from the germline V gene are SEHNR and FQNEAQ (reference sequence). The V gene lost 2 bases and the J gene lost 0 bases, with 5 bases spanning the gap. There are 14 residues in the CDR3. The DNA for the CDR3 is TGTGCCAGCAGCTTATTTGCCTCCTACAATGAGCAGTTCTTC. Its protein is CASSLFASYNEQFF.

The chain links TRBV14 to TRBJ2-2; unclear D gene. Deletions cut 3 bases from V and 7 bases from J, with 12 bases between. Germline V gene sequence: CDR1 SGHDN, CDR2 FVKESK. CDR3 length: 14 residues. This chain's CDR3 is CASSQVAIVGELFF. The CDR3 coding sequence is TGTGCCAGCAGCCAGGTCGCGATAGTCGGGGAGCTGTTTTTT. Combining the CDR3 with reference TRBV14 and TRBJ2-2 gives the whole variable domain EAGVTQFPSHSVIEKGQTVTLRCDPISGHDNLYWYRRVMGKEIKFLLHFVKESKQDESGMPNNRFLAERTGGTYSTLKVQPAELEDSGVYFCASSQVAIVGELFFGEGSRLTVL.

This clonotype has more than one count but fewer than ten. The rearrangement uses TRBV10-2 and TRBJ2-3; perhaps TRBD2 as D (7 bases). Germline CDR1 and CDR2: WSHSY and SAAADI. This CDR3 region has 15 residues. Trimming cost V 10 bases and J 0 bases, with 17 bases left between them. The CDR3 DNA is TGCGCCACCCTGGGGGGGGGCTTTAGCACAGATACGCAGTATTTT. Translated: CATLGGGFSTDTQYF.

The chain links TRBV25-1 to TRBJ2-1; 7 positions agree with TRBD1. The CDR3 runs to 14 residues. Germline-derived CDR1 and CDR2 are MGHDK and SYGVNS. The V gene end was trimmed by 4 bases and the J gene end by 8 bases; junction bases not matched to a gene: 8. The CDR3 protein is CASSVGTEVYEQFF. CDR3 coding DNA: TGTGCCAGCAGTGTCGGGACAGAGGTCTATGAGCAGTTCTTC.

V usage is TRBV6-1 and J usage is TRBJ2-7; TRBD1 matches at 9 bases. Germline CDR1 and CDR2: MNHNS and SASEGT. Trimming at V came to 6 bases and at J to 0 bases, leaving 15 bases not matched to a gene. This CDR3 spans 18 amino acids. The CDR3 region has the DNA TGTGCCAGCAGACCCGGGGGGCCAGGGACAGGGTACTCCTACGAGCAGTACTTC. It codes for CASRPGGPGTGYSYEQYF.

This sequence joins TRBV24-1 and TRBJ2-3; the D gene is possibly TRBD2 (5 bases). V lost 1 base and J 4 bases, leaving 11 bases between the germline ends. The CDR3 totals 15 residues. Looked up from germline, CDR1 is KGHDR and CDR2 is SFDVKD. CDR3 sequence (DNA): TGTGCCACCAGTGATTTTCTAGCTGCGGCAGATACGCAGTATTTT. This translates into CATSDFLAAADTQYF.

The chain combines TRBV5-1 with TRBJ2-7; D might be TRBD2 (6 bases). V lost 0 bases to trimming and J lost 4 bases, with 20 bases between them. This CDR3 is 17 amino acids long. The germline CDR1 and CDR2 sequences are SGHRS and YFSETQ. This chain's CDR3 is CASSLGRVDQTVYEQYF. The CDR3 coding sequence is TGCGCCAGCAGCTTGGGGAGGGTCGATCAGACTGTTTACGAGCAGTACTTC.

In this sample, this clonotype turned up many times. The gene calls are TRBV28 and TRBJ2-2; D gene uncertain. Germline lookup yields CDR1 MDHEN and CDR2 SYDVKM. The CDR3 length is 12 residues. V was clipped by 6 bases and J by 5 bases, with 7 bases between them. The CDR3 nucleotides are TGTGCCAGCAGCCAACGTACCGGGGAGCTGTTTTTT. Encoded protein: CASSQRTGELFF.

The chain combines TRBV5-1 with TRBJ1-1; D is ambiguous. Per germline, CDR1 SGHRS and CDR2 YFSETQ. The CDR3 spans 16 residues. The V end was cut by 4 bases, the J end by 1 base, with 17 bases between. CDR3 coding DNA: TGCGCCAGCAGCCCCGGCCGACCTGGCGGGAACACTGAAGCTTTCTTT. This codes for CASSPGRPGGNTEAFF.

The rearrangement links TRBV4-3 to TRBJ2-7, with D perhaps being TRBD1 or TRBD2 (5 bases each). Trimming took off 0 bases at V and 3 bases at J, with 12 bases between the two ends. This CDR3 contains 15 residues. Germline CDR1 is LGHNA and CDR2 is YSLEER. CDR3: CASSQDRGAFYEQYF. The CDR3 coding sequence is TGCGCCAGCAGCCAAGATCGAGGGGCCTTCTACGAGCAGTACTTC.